This TCR beta chain appears in the sequencing data of a study of T-cell reconstitution after alpha-beta-depleted transplantation in children (dated by TCRdb to 2016 to 2017). Notes on the research overall: Using TCR repertoire profiling, the study followed T-cell immune reconstitution in a quantitative way in children after TCRalphabeta/CD19-depleted allogeneic hematopoietic cell transplantation. What the research found in general, with its limitations: In some patients, the high TCRbeta diversity seen at day 60 was put down to recipient T cells and intrathymic progenitors that had survived conditioning. Hyperexpanded clone frequencies declined over subsequent months; after one year, T-cell counts and TCRbeta diversity were mostly attributed to newly produced T cells. The apparently early recovery of alphabetaT-cell counts about two months after transplant reportedly depended on only several hundred rapidly expanded clones that came from non-depleted graft cells.

In the paper's terms, the treatment or condition label means: allogeneic hematopoietic cell transplantation with graft depleted of TCRalphabeta T cells and CD19 B cells. TCRalphabeta/CD19-depleted allogeneic hematopoietic cell grafts were given to the transplant recipients, all of whom were children. This clonotype was observed at least ten times. It lacks a known antigen. The sample holds no much larger clone one base away, and base qualities are not on file. The library was prepared using PCR. The sequencing machine was an Illumina HiSeq 2500. TCR libraries were prepared with molecular barcoding, using unique molecular identifiers to normalize TCRbeta repertoire quantification. TCRdb handled the public reads itself, with Q25 trimming in fastp and clone calling in MiXCR, and kept productive beta chains. Every distinct CDR3 protein forms one entry, paired with its most common genes and DNA. This sample has hundreds of thousands of distinct CDR3 sequences in its table, and about an eighth of those were observed once. Clones ranked in the top ten supply 0.79% of the sample.

This receptor was taken from a girl between 2 and 10 years old with congenital amegakaryocytic thrombocytopenia, due to receive a stem cell transplant. Sequences were derived from PBMCs, sampled before TCRalphabeta/CD19-depleted stem cell transplant.

The CDR3 reads CATSVGFDTEAFF. The sequence in DNA is TGTGCCACCAGCGTAGGGTTTGACACTGAAGCTTTCTTT. The V and J genes are TRBV15 and TRBJ1-1; the D gene remains uncertain. Reading the germline V gene (reference sequence) gives CDR1 LNHNV and CDR2 YYDKDF. V and J lose 5 bases and 3 bases, and a span of 10 bases separates them. Inclusive of the bounding cysteine and phenylalanine, the CDR3 is 13 residues long. This entry keeps only the CDR3 DNA: 39 bases, framed from base 1.